This T cell receptor beta chain was captured by sequencing in a study of cytomegalovirus exposure and HLA in healthy donors. Between the trimmed V and J ends, which lost 5 bases and 2 bases, there was a span of 18 bases. Looked up from germline, CDR1 is SGHTA and CDR2 is FQGNSA. The CDR3 contains 16 residues. Use of 60 Vbeta and 13 Jbeta primers characterized the PCR. Libraries were prepared by immunoSEQ multiplex PCR; TCRdb keeps only in-frame clonotypes and omits some of them. The sample has 150,000 to 200,000 clones; about 65% are singletons. The chain joins TRBV7-2 to TRBJ2-5, with D perhaps matching TRBD2 (6 bases). What was sequenced was PBMCs. The sequence was obtained from a middle-aged man in good health and CMV-seropositive. For the CDR3, the DNA is TGTGCCAGCAGCCCCTGGTCTAGCGCTTTGCAAGAGACCCAGTACTTC. It yields the protein CASSPWSSALQETQYF.